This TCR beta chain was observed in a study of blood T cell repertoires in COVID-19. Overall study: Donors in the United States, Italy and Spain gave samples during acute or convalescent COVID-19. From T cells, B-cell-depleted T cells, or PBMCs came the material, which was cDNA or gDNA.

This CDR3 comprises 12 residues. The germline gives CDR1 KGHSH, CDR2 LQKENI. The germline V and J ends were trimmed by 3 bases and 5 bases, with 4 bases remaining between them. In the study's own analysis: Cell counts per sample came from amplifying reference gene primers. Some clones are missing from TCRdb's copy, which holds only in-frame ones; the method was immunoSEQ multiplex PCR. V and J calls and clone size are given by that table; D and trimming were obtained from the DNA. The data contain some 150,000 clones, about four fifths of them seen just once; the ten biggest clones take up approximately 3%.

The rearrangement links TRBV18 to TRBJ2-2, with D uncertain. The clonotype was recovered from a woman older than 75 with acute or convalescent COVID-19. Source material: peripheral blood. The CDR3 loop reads CASSPPTGELFF. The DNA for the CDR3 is TGTGCCAGCTCACCTCCTACCGGGGAGCTGTTTTTT.